These 26 T cell receptor beta chains were sequenced from one sample in a study of sequential checkpoint blockade in melanoma. Treatment indicated: randomized to nivolumab then ipilimumab (arm A) or the reverse (arm B). Profiled with immunoSEQ multiplex PCR; TCRdb holds only in-frame clones, not every one. The table shows 25,000 to 30,000 clones, with roughly 80% occurring only once. This specimen was CD8+ T cells sorted from blood (inferred from file names), taken from a patient given nivolumab and ipilimumab in sequence. The receptors shown here come from a human donor with melanoma.

This clone was detected ten times or more. The rearrangement joins TRBV4-2 to TRBJ1-3, with unresolved D. V was trimmed by 5 bases and J by 7 bases, leaving 6 bases between them. Germline lookup yields CDR1 LGHNA and CDR2 YNFKEQ. There are 11 residues in the CDR3. The CDR3 here is CASSFSNTIYF. The CDR3 DNA reads TGTGCCAGCAGCTTTTCGAACACCATATATTTT.

V and J are TRBV5-1 and TRBJ1-2, with no clear D. In germline, CDR1 is SGHRS, CDR2 YFSETQ. This CDR3 comprises 12 residues. Trimming pared 0 bases from V and 6 bases from J, leaving 6 bases between. The CDR3 spells CASSLGSNGYTF. CDR3 DNA sequence: TGCGCCAGCAGCTTGGGTTCTAATGGCTACACCTTC.

V gene TRBV6-6 combines with J gene TRBJ1-2, with TRBD1 matching 9 bases. The CDR3 loop spans 14 amino acids. V was clipped by 4 bases and J by 6 bases; unmatched bases: 6. CDR1 MNHNY and CDR2 SVGAGI come from the germline V gene (reference sequence). CDR3 nucleotides: TGTGCCAGCAGTTCCACAGGGGGCGCGGATGGCTACACCTTC. It specifies CASSSTGGADGYTF.

The rearrangement links TRBV27 to TRBJ1-4; D ambiguous. The length of the CDR3 is 15 residues. Germline values: CDR1 MNHEY, CDR2 SMNVEV (reference sequence). V lost 5 bases and J 4 bases, leaving 14 bases between the germline ends. Here the CDR3 reads CASSPSEPHNEKLFF. In nucleotides, the CDR3 is TGTGCCAGCAGTCCAAGCGAGCCGCATAATGAAAAACTGTTTTTT.

The chain couples TRBV19 to TRBJ2-1; possible D gene TRBD2, 5 bases. Germline lookup yields CDR1 LNHDA and CDR2 SQIVND (reference sequence). The V and J ends lost 8 bases and 5 bases respectively, with 16 bases between them. The length of the CDR3 is 14 residues. The chain's CDR3 is CASAPLAEDNEQFF. DNA for the CDR3: TGTGCCAGTGCCCCCCTAGCAGAGGACAATGAGCAGTTCTTC.

The chain links TRBV19 to TRBJ1-5; D is unclear. Trimming removed 3 bases from V and 6 bases from J, with 6 bases in between. This CDR3 comprises 12 residues. Germline-derived CDR1 and CDR2 are LNHDA and SQIVND (reference sequence). The DNA for the CDR3 is TGTGCCAGTAGTATGGGGAGTCAGCCCCAGCATTTT. It translates to CASSMGSQPQHF.

The J gene is TRBJ1-2, the V gene TRBV13; 8 bases agree with TRBD1. From germline, CDR1 is PRHDT and CDR2 FYEKMQ (reference sequence). The CDR3 consists of 17 residues. Trimming at V came to 4 bases and at J to 7 bases, leaving 17 bases not matched to a gene. The CDR3 sequence: CASSSRIGQGGEGGYTF. Written as DNA, the CDR3 is TGTGCCAGCAGCTCCAGGATAGGACAGGGAGGGGAAGGTGGCTACACCTTC.

The chain combines TRBV27 with TRBJ2-1; the match to TRBD1 covers 7 bases. Germline CDR1 and CDR2: MNHEY and SMNVEV (reference sequence). The J segment lost 7 bases and the V segment lost 4 bases, leaving 13 bases of the junction unmatched. The CDR3 consists of 16 residues. The CDR3 coding sequence is TGTGCCAGCAGTTCAGGGACAGTACCAGGATCTAATGAGCAGTTCTTC. Residues: CASSSGTVPGSNEQFF.

The rearrangement joins TRBV5-8 to TRBJ2-7, with a tentative D call TRBD1 (6 bases). The CDR3 runs 15 residues. From germline, CDR1 is SGHTS and CDR2 YDEGEE. Trimming shortened V by 0 bases and J by 5 bases, and 15 bases separated the two germline ends. The CDR3 region has the DNA TGTGCCAGCAGCTTGGACTCAGGGGTGAAGGACGAGCAGTACTTC. It codes for CASSLDSGVKDEQYF.

The gene calls are TRBV30 and TRBJ1-5; 7 nucleotides match TRBD1. Trimming took 6 bases from V and 8 from J; bases not matched to a gene: 10. CDR1 is GTSNPN, CDR2 SVGIG, per germline (reference sequence). This CDR3 has 13 amino acids. CDR3 DNA sequence: TGTGCCTGTGCCGAGACAGGGATTGAGCCCCAGCATTTT. Translated: CACAETGIEPQHF.

For this clone: At one boundary the junction diverges from the germline segment, which might be a read error. This chain uses TRBV5-3 with TRBJ1-3; 10 bases agree with TRBD1. TRBV5-3 is an ORF; its function is uncertain. The CDR3 consists of 12 residues. CDR3 sequence: CASRGQGQDPDF. The CDR3 DNA follows: TGTGCCAGCAGGGGACAGGGGCAGGACCCGGATTTT.

The chain couples TRBV9 to TRBJ2-6; D remains ambiguous. V shed 1 base and J shed 0 bases, with 11 bases lying between them. The CDR3 is 17 residues long. Germline V CDR1 and CDR2: SGDLS, YYNGEE. This CDR3 is CASSVNPGSSGANVLTF. CDR3 DNA sequence: TGTGCCAGCAGCGTAAATCCAGGTAGCTCTGGGGCCAACGTCCTGACTTTC.

This clone occurred once. The chain carries TRBV5-1 and TRBJ1-2; 7 bases align to TRBD1. Germline V lookup: CDR1 SGHRS, CDR2 YFSETQ. The CDR3 length is 15 residues. Germline trimming cut 4 bases from V and 0 bases from J; bases unmatched to any gene: 6. In DNA, the CDR3 is TGCGCCAGCAGCGCGTGGACAGGAGCTAACTATGGCTACACCTTC. Translated: CASSAWTGANYGYTF.

The table lists this clone with a few counts. This chain links TRBV10-3 with TRBJ1-1; 7 nucleotides align to TRBD1. Germline V gene lookup returns CDR1 ENHRY and CDR2 SYGVKD. The CDR3 sequence is 15 residues long. V shed 0 bases and J 5 bases; nucleotides not matched to a gene: 6. The CDR3 DNA sequence: TGTGCCATCAGTGAGTCGAGGGGGCTAAGTACTGAAGCTTTCTTT. Translating it yields CAISESRGLSTEAFF.

This clone was seen only a few times. The chain carries TRBV5-3 and TRBJ1-5; TRBD1 matches at 10 bases. TRBV5-3 is annotated as an ORF whose role is uncertain. Trimming removed 0 bases from V and 4 bases from J; junction bases left unmatched: 4. CDR3 length equals 16 residues. CDR3 DNA sequence: TGTGCCAGAAGCTTGGTCCGGGACAGGGGAAATCAGCCCCAGCATTTT. Translating it yields CARSLVRDRGNQPQHF.

In this sample, this clone turned up once. This chain joins TRBV30 and TRBJ2-3; tentatively, D is TRBD2 (6 bases). Germline lookup yields CDR1 GTSNPN and CDR2 SVGIG (reference sequence). The CDR3 sequence is 13 residues long. Deletions cut 4 bases from V and 4 bases from J, with 12 bases between. CDR3 nucleotides: TGTGCCTGGATCGAGGAGGGCTCAGATACGCAGTATTTT. Translated: CAWIEEGSDTQYF.

The genes are TRBV7-9 and TRBJ2-5; 12 bases agree with TRBD2. J was trimmed by 5 bases and V by 4 bases; bases with no gene match: 5. The CDR3 covers 15 residues. Looked up from germline, CDR1 is SEHNR and CDR2 is FQNEAQ (reference sequence). The CDR3 sequence: CASSYGLAGSETQYF. The CDR3 nucleotides are TGTGCCAGCAGCTATGGACTAGCGGGGAGCGAGACCCAGTACTTC.

The chain joins TRBV6-1 to TRBJ1-6; TRBD1 matches 8 bases. Trimming at V came to 3 bases and at J to 9 bases, leaving 4 bases not matched to a gene. This CDR3 is built from 14 residues. Germline CDR1 reads MNHNS; CDR2 reads SASEGT. The CDR3 here is CASSERTGSSPLHF. The CDR3, as DNA: TGTGCCAGCAGTGAGCGGACAGGGAGTTCACCCCTCCACTTT.

The chain combines TRBV27 with TRBJ2-5, with 9 bases lining up with TRBD1. The DNA end is a closer match to TRBJ2-7, so the J assignment may be wrong. Germline V lookup: CDR1 MNHEY, CDR2 SMNVEV (reference sequence). The CDR3 is made up of 14 amino acids. This chain's CDR3 is CASSLYRGHSEQYF. Here the CDR3 DNA reads TGTGCCAGCAGTTTATACAGGGGGCATAGCGAGCAGTACTTC.

The chain couples TRBV28 to TRBJ1-5, with D unresolved. Germline CDR1 reads MDHEN; CDR2 reads SYDVKM. The CDR3 length is 19 residues. Trimming left V 4 bases short and J 3 bases short, with 25 bases between. The CDR3 spells CASSSPILDTRNYNQPQHF. The CDR3 DNA follows: TGTGCCAGCAGTTCCCCGATATTAGACACGAGAAATTACAATCAGCCCCAGCATTTT.

This chain uses TRBV4-1 with TRBJ1-1, with 10 bases aligning to TRBD1. With V trimmed by 3 bases and J by 4 bases, 8 bases remained unmatched. Germline V gives CDR1 MGHRA, CDR2 YSYEKL. The length of the CDR3 is 16 residues. The CDR3 DNA reads as TGCGCCAGCAGCCACCCGACAGGGGGCACGTCCACTGAAGCTTTCTTT. Its protein product is CASSHPTGGTSTEAFF.

The CDR3 loop is CASSLTSGGAWVNEQFF. CDR3 DNA: TGTGCCAGCAGTCTAACTAGCGGGGGGGCCTGGGTCAATGAGCAGTTCTTC. The J gene is TRBJ2-1, the V gene TRBV28, with 13 bases fitting TRBD2. This CDR3 contains 17 residues. Per germline, CDR1 MDHEN and CDR2 SYDVKM. V shed 5 bases and J 6 bases; nucleotides not matched to a gene: 10.

Within the sample, this clone is medium-sized (0.01 to 0.1%). Additional DNA sequences in this sample encode the identical CDR3. The chain carries TRBV2 and TRBJ2-1; 10 nucleotides line up with TRBD2. The CDR3 length is 18 residues. Germline CDR1 SNHLY, CDR2 FYNNEI. Losses at the gene ends were 1 base for V and 0 bases for J; bases not matched to a gene: 6. The CDR3 coding sequence is TGTGCCAGCAGTGAAGTTAGCGGGGGGACCAGCTCCTACAATGAGCAGTTCTTC. Translation gives CASSEVSGGTSSYNEQFF.

For this clone: Other DNA sequences from this sample encode an identical CDR3 as well. The genes are TRBV29-1 and TRBJ2-2, with TRBD1 matching over 8 bases. With V trimmed by 5 bases and J by 4 bases, 0 bases remained unmatched. Germline V gives CDR1 SQVTM, CDR2 ANQGSEA. CDR3 size: 12 residues. DNA for the CDR3: TGCAGCGTTACAGGGGGCACCGGGGAGCTGTTTTTT. It specifies CSVTGGTGELFF.

This clone has only a few counts. The rearrangement uses TRBV19 and TRBJ1-4; D gene unclear. V was cut by 9 bases and J by 8 bases, with 16 bases left in between. This CDR3 comprises 13 residues. CDR1 and CDR2 from the germline V gene are LNHDA and SQIVND (reference sequence). The CDR3 protein is CASSLGVAEKLFF. CDR3 DNA: TGTGCCAGCAGCCTAGGTGTGGCGGAAAAACTGTTTTTT.

The V gene is TRBV4-1, the J gene TRBJ2-3; weak D call: TRBD1 (5 bases). Germline lookup yields CDR1 MGHRA and CDR2 YSYEKL. Trimming pared 0 bases from V and 4 bases from J, leaving 11 bases between. The CDR3 is 15 residues long. The CDR3 DNA reads as TGCGCCAGCAGCCAAGATCGACAGAACCCAGATACGCAGTATTTT. It specifies CASSQDRQNPDTQYF.